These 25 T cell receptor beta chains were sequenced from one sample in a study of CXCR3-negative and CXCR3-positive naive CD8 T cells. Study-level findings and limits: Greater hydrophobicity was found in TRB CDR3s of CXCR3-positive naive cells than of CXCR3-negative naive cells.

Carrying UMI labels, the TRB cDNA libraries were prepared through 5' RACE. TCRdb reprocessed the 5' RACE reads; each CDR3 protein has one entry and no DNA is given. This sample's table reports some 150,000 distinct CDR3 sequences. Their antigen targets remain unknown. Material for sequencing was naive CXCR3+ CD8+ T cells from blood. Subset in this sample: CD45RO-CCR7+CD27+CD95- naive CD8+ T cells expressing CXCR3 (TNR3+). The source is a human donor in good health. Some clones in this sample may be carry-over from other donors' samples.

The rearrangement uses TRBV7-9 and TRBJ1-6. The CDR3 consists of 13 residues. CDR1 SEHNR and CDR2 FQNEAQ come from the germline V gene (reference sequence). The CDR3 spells CASSFGDAAPLHF.

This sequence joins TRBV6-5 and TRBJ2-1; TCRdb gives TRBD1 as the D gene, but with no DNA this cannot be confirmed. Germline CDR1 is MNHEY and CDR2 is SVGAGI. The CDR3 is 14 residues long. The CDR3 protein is CASSYRDVYNEQFF.

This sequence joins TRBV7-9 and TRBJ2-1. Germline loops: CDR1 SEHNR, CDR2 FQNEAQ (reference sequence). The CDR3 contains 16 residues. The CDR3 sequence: CASSNEAGSPYNEQFF.

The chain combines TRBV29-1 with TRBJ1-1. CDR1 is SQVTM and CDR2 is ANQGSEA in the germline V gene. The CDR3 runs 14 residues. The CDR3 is CSVSLSTAVTEAFF.

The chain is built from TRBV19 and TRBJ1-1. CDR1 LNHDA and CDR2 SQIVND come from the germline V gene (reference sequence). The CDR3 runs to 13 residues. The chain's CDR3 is CASSIDERFEAFF.

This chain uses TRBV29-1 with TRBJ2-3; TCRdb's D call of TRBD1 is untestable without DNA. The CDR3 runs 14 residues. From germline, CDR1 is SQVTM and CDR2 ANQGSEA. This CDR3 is CSDWGRGGTDTQYF.

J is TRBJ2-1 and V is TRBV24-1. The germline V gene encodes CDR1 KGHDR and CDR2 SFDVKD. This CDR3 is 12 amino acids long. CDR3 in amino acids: CATVGIYNEQFF.

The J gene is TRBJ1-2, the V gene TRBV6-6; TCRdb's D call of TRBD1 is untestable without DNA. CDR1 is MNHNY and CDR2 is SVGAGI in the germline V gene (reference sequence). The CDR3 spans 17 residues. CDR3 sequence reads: CASSHRDRLIANYGYTF.

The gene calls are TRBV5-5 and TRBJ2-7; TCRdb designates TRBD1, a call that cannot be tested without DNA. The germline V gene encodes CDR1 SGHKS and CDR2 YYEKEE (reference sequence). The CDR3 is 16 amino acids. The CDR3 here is CASSRVQGIWGYEQYF.

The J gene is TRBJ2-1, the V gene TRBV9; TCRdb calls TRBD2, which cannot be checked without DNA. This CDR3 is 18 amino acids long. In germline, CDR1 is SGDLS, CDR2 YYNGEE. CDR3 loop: CASSVERTSGRPYNEQFF.

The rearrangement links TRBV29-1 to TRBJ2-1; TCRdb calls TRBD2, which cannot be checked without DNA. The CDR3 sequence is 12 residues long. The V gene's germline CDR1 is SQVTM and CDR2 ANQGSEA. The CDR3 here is CSVEEGGNEQFF.

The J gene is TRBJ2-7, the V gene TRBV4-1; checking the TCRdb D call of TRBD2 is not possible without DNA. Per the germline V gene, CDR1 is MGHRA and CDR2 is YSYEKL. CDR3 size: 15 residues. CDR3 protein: CASSQLTSGSYEQYF.

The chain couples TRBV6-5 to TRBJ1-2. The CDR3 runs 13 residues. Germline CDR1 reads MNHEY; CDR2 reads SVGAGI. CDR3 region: CASTVGPPYGYTF.

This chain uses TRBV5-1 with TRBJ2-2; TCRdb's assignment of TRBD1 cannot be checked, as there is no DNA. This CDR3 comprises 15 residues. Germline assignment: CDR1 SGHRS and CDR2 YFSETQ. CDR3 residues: CASSFRQGGTGELFF. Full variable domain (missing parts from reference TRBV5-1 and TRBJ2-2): KAGVTQTPRYLIKTRGQQVTLSCSPISGHRSVSWYQQTPGQGLQFLFEYFSETQRNKGNFPGRFSGRQFSNSRSEMNVSTLELGDSALYLCASSFRQGGTGELFFGEGSRLTVL.

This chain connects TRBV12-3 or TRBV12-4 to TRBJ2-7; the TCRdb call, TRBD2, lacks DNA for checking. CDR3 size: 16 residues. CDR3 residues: CASSLAGRDPTHEQYF.

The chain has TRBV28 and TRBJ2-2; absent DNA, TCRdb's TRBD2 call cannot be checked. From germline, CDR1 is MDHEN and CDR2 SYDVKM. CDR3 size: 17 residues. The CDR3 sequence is CASSPNPIDYLTGELFF.

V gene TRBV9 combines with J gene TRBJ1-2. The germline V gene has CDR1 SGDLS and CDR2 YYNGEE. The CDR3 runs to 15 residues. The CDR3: CASSPPGGFNYGYTF.

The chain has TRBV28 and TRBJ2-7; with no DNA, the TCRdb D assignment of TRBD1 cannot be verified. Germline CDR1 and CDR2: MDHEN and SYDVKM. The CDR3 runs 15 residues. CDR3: CASSLTGARTYEQYF.

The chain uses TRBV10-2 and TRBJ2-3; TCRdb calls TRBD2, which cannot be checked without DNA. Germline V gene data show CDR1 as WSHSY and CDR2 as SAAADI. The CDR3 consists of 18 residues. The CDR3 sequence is CASSMGLAGDLITDTQYF.

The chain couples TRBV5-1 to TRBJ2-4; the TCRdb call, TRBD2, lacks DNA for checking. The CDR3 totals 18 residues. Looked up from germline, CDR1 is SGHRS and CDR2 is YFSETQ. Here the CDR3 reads CASSLDLAGGLAKNIQYF.

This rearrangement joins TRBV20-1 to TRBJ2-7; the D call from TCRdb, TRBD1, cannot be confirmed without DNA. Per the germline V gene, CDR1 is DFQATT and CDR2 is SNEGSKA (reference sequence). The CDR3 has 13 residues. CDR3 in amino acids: CSVRGRGVYEQYF.

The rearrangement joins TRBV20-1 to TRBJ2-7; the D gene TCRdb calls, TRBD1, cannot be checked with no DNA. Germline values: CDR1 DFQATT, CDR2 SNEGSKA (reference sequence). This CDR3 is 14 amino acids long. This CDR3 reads CSAVQGGTRYEQYF.

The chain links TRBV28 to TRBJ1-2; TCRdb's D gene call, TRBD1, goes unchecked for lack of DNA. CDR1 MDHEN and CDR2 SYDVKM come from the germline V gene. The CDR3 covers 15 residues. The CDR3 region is CASSLSRQGWNGYTF.

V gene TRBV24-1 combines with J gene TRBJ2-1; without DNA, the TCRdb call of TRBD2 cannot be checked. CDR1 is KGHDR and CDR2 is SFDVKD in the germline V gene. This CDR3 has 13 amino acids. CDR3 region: CATSLARSSEQFF.

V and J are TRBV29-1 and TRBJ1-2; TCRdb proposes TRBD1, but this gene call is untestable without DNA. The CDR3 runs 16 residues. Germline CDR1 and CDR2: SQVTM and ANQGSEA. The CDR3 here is CSVEGRTESDNYGYTF.